These 27 T cell receptor beta chains were sequenced from one sample in a study of cytomegalovirus exposure and HLA in healthy donors. Researchers ran the PCR with 60 Vbeta and 13 Jbeta primers. The data were produced by immunoSEQ multiplex PCR, yet TCRdb's version contains in-frame clones alone and is incomplete. The sample yields about 180,000 clones, about four fifths seen once. Sequencing was carried out using PBMCs. These receptors originate from a woman between 18 and 30 years old in good health and CMV-seropositive.

This rearrangement joins TRBV4-3 to TRBJ1-4; D might be TRBD1 (6 bases). V was trimmed by 4 bases and J by 2 bases, leaving 11 bases between them. Germline V gene lookup returns CDR1 LGHNA and CDR2 YSLEER. The CDR3 consists of 15 residues. For the CDR3, the DNA is TGCGCCAGCAGCCGACTCACAGGGACTAATGAAAAACTGTTTTTT. The encoded protein is CASSRLTGTNEKLFF.

The V call is TRBV4-2, the J call TRBJ2-6; 12 positions match TRBD2. The V segment lost 10 bases and the J segment 0 bases; nucleotides outside the gene matches: 13. From germline, CDR1 is LGHNA and CDR2 YNFKEQ. The length of the CDR3 is 19 residues. CDR3 protein: CATADSTSGGFSGANVLTF. DNA for the CDR3: TGTGCCACCGCCGATTCGACTAGCGGGGGCTTCTCTGGGGCCAACGTCCTGACTTTC.

The chain links TRBV19 to TRBJ2-1; 7 nucleotides line up with TRBD2. The CDR3 is 13 amino acids. Trimming removed 1 base from V and 9 bases from J; junction bases left unmatched: 3. In germline, CDR1 is LNHDA, CDR2 SQIVND (reference sequence). CDR3: CASSIGEGPEQFF. For the CDR3, the DNA is TGTGCCAGTAGTATAGGGGAGGGGCCTGAGCAGTTCTTC.

The chain has TRBV5-4 and TRBJ1-2; the D gene is possibly TRBD1 (5 bases). From germline, CDR1 is SGHNT and CDR2 YYREEE (reference sequence). V dropped 2 bases and J dropped 6 bases, with 11 bases sitting between them. The CDR3 has 13 residues. Here the CDR3 reads CASSLQAPHGYTF. CDR3 in DNA: TGTGCCAGCAGCTTACAGGCACCTCATGGCTACACCTTC.

The V call is TRBV5-6, the J call TRBJ2-1; maybe TRBD2 (6 bases). V was shortened by 4 bases and J by 3 bases, with 17 bases between the two germline ends. Per germline, CDR1 SGHDT and CDR2 YYEEEE. The CDR3 runs to 16 residues. This CDR3 is CASSRFAGPSYNEQFF. For the CDR3, the DNA is TGTGCCAGCAGCCGTTTTGCGGGGCCAAGCTACAATGAGCAGTTCTTC.

The gene calls are TRBV28 and TRBJ1-6; maybe TRBD1 (6 bases). Germline V lookup: CDR1 MDHEN, CDR2 SYDVKM. V was pared by 3 bases and J by 4 bases, with 13 bases between. CDR3 length: 16 amino acids. The CDR3 protein is CASSLGGRGYNSPLHF. CDR3 in DNA: TGTGCCAGCAGTTTGGGGGGGCGGGGATATAATTCACCCCTCCACTTT. Together with reference TRBV28 and TRBJ1-6, the CDR3 gives the full variable domain: DVKVTQSSRYLVKRTGEKVFLECVQDMDHENMFWYRQDPGLGLRLIYFSYDVKMKEKGDIPEGYSVSREKKERFSLILESASTNQTSMYLCASSLGGRGYNSPLHFGNGTRLTVT.

The chain joins TRBV11-3 to TRBJ2-1; 8 nucleotides match TRBD2. V was clipped by 5 bases and J by 3 bases; unmatched bases: 6. The CDR3 contains 15 residues. From germline, CDR1 is SGHNT and CDR2 YENEEA. CDR3 in amino acids: CASSISGGHYNEQFF. CDR3 DNA: TGTGCCAGCAGCATCAGCGGGGGCCACTACAATGAGCAGTTCTTC.

This clone was seen just once. The chain carries TRBV5-1 and TRBJ2-3, with D uncertain. The V gene lost 0 bases and the J gene lost 3 bases, with 11 bases spanning the gap. Looked up from germline, CDR1 is SGHRS and CDR2 is YFSETQ. CDR3 length equals 15 residues. The CDR3 DNA reads as TGCGCCAGCAGCTTGGTATTAGGCGGAACAGATACGCAGTATTTT. This codes for CASSLVLGGTDTQYF.

This clone was observed once. This sequence joins TRBV28 and TRBJ2-5; D may be TRBD1 (6 bases). This CDR3 has 15 residues. Trimming cost V 4 bases and J 5 bases, with 17 bases left between them. CDR1 is MDHEN and CDR2 is SYDVKM in the germline V gene. CDR3 loop: CASSSLRGRGETQYF. In DNA form, the CDR3 reads TGTGCCAGCAGTTCCCTAAGGGGCAGGGGCGAGACCCAGTACTTC.

CDR3 in amino acids: CASSGMHSTYEQYF. In DNA, the CDR3 is TGTGCCAGCAGTGGGATGCACAGTACCTACGAGCAGTACTTC. This chain connects TRBV25-1 to TRBJ2-7; D is unclear. Germline CDR1 and CDR2: MGHDK and SYGVNS. The CDR3 spans 14 residues. V gave up 4 bases and J gave up 2 bases, with 12 bases separating them.

The J gene is TRBJ2-7, the V gene TRBV10-3; 9 nucleotides agree with TRBD2. CDR1 and CDR2 from the germline V gene are ENHRY and SYGVKD. After removal of 8 bases from V and 3 bases from J, the junction contained 5 bases not matched to a gene. There are 13 residues in the CDR3. CDR3 DNA sequence: TGTGCCATCCGGGCGGGGGGGGACTACGAGCAGTACTTC. It is translated as CAIRAGGDYEQYF.

The chain carries TRBV11-3 and TRBJ2-1, with 9 bases matching TRBD2. The CDR3 spans 17 residues. With 0 bases clipped from V and 2 bases from J, the junction kept 5 bases outside the gene matches. Germline V gives CDR1 SGHNT, CDR2 YENEEA. As DNA, the CDR3 is TGTGCCAGCAGCTTAGAGCGCCTAGCGGGGCCCTACAATGAGCAGTTCTTC. It codes for CASSLERLAGPYNEQFF.

The chain links TRBV7-2 to TRBJ1-2; D gene ambiguous. The germline V gene has CDR1 SGHTA and CDR2 FQGNSA. The CDR3 runs 18 residues. The V gene lost 5 bases and the J gene lost 3 bases, with 25 bases spanning the gap. The CDR3 sequence is CASSPNVQFEFLYYGYTF. The CDR3 nucleotides read TGTGCCAGCAGCCCGAATGTACAGTTCGAGTTCTTATACTATGGCTACACCTTC.

The V call is TRBV7-8, the J call TRBJ1-2, with 7 bases matching TRBD1. Trimming at V came to 4 bases and at J to 4 bases, leaving 9 bases not matched to a gene. CDR1 and CDR2 (germline): SGHVS, FQNEAQ. This CDR3 comprises 15 residues. The CDR3 spells CASSSSNRGIYGYTF. In DNA form, the CDR3 reads TGTGCCAGCAGCTCATCAAACAGGGGCATCTATGGCTACACCTTC. Variable domain in full (rest from reference TRBV7-8 and TRBJ1-2): GAGVSQSPRYKVAKRGQDVALRCDPISGHVSLFWYQQALGQGPEFLTYFQNEAQLDKSGLPSDRFFAERPEGSVSTLKIQRTQQEDSAVYLCASSSSNRGIYGYTFGSGTRLTVV.

The rearrangement uses TRBV7-6 and TRBJ1-2, with D unclear. Trimming left V 5 bases short and J 0 bases short, with 13 bases between. The CDR3 has 15 residues. Germline CDR1 SGHVS, CDR2 FNYEAQ. The CDR3, as DNA: TGTGCCAGCAGCCCAAGACCTGGAGCTAACTATGGCTACACCTTC. Its translation: CASSPRPGANYGYTF.

This chain joins TRBV4-3 and TRBJ2-3, with unresolved D. The CDR3 runs 14 residues. V dropped 0 bases and J dropped 6 bases, with 10 bases sitting between them. The germline V gene has CDR1 LGHNA and CDR2 YSLEER. The DNA for the CDR3 is TGCGCCAGCAGCCAAGATCACGGAGTGGATACGCAGTATTTT. Amino acid sequence: CASSQDHGVDTQYF.

The genes are TRBV11-3 and TRBJ2-1, with TRBD1 matching over 12 bases. The germline CDR1 and CDR2 sequences are SGHNT and YENEEA. After removal of 5 bases from V and 6 bases from J, the junction contained 11 bases not matched to a gene. The CDR3 runs to 17 residues. The CDR3 DNA reads TGTGCCAGCAGCCCAAGGGACAGGGGGCATCTGGGCAATGAGCAGTTCTTC. Residues: CASSPRDRGHLGNEQFF.

This clone has just one count. V gene TRBV14 combines with J gene TRBJ1-1, with unresolved D. CDR1 and CDR2 from the germline V gene are SGHDN and FVKESK. V gave up 3 bases and J gave up 0 bases, with 8 bases separating them. There are 14 residues in the CDR3. The CDR3 spells CASSHLGMNTEAFF. Here the CDR3 DNA reads TGTGCCAGCAGCCACCTCGGTATGAACACTGAAGCTTTCTTT.

The DNA of the CDR3 is TGTGCCAGCAGTACCGACGGGGGGCTTACGATCGAGCAGTACTTC. Amino acids: CASSTDGGLTIEQYF. The rearrangement joins TRBV6-5 to TRBJ2-7; weak D call: TRBD2 (7 bases). Germline-derived CDR1 and CDR2 are MNHEY and SVGAGI. The CDR3 runs 15 residues. With 5 bases removed from V and 6 bases from J, the gap between germline ends came to 20 bases.

This clone was recorded only once. The J gene is TRBJ1-2, the V gene TRBV4-1; D might be TRBD1 (6 bases). The CDR3 is made up of 14 amino acids. V lost 2 bases, J lost 5 bases, and 12 bases lay in between. Germline V gene data show CDR1 as MGHRA and CDR2 as YSYEKL. CDR3 loop: CASSQYQGPYGYTF. The DNA for the CDR3 is TGCGCCAGCAGCCAATATCAGGGGCCGTATGGCTACACCTTC.

The V and J genes are TRBV7-9 and TRBJ2-1; D remains unclear. The V gene's germline CDR1 is SEHNR and CDR2 FQNEAQ (reference sequence). The CDR3 loop spans 16 amino acids. V lost 3 bases and J 4 bases, leaving 16 bases between the germline ends. For the CDR3, the DNA is TGTGCCAGCAGCTTTGGGCAGCCAGTAGTTTACAATGAGCAGTTCTTC. It is translated as CASSFGQPVVYNEQFF.

This CDR3 is CASSIGQGSSYNSPLHF. CDR3 sequence (DNA): TGTGCCAGTAGTATTGGACAGGGAAGCTCCTATAATTCACCCCTCCACTTT. This chain connects TRBV19 to TRBJ1-6; 8 nucleotides agree with TRBD1. CDR1 and CDR2 (germline): LNHDA, SQIVND (reference sequence). The V gene end was trimmed by 3 bases and the J gene end by 0 bases; junction bases not matched to a gene: 4. This CDR3 region has 17 residues.

The gene calls are TRBV28 and TRBJ2-7; 9 bases are a match to TRBD2. This CDR3 has 15 amino acids. The ends lost 3 bases at V and 7 bases at J; junction bases unmatched: 10. Germline values: CDR1 MDHEN, CDR2 SYDVKM. The CDR3 DNA is TGTGCCAGCAGTTTTCTGGCGGGGGGGCCGAGGGAGCAGTACTTC. It translates to CASSFLAGGPREQYF. The full variable domain, completed using reference TRBV28 and TRBJ2-7, is DVKVTQSSRYLVKRTGEKVFLECVQDMDHENMFWYRQDPGLGLRLIYFSYDVKMKEKGDIPEGYSVSREKKERFSLILESASTNQTSMYLCASSFLAGGPREQYFGPGTRLTVT.

The rearrangement uses TRBV7-2 and TRBJ2-1; TRBD1 matches 10 bases. V lost 4 bases to trimming and J lost 3 bases; unmatched junction nucleotides: 3. The CDR3 covers 15 residues. Per germline, CDR1 SGHTA and CDR2 FQGNSA. The CDR3 is CASSSDRGIYNEQFF. The CDR3 DNA sequence: TGTGCCAGCAGCTCGGACAGGGGGATCTACAATGAGCAGTTCTTC. Drawing the rest from reference TRBV7-2 and TRBJ2-1, the complete variable domain is GAGVSQSPSNKVTEKGKDVELRCDPISGHTALYWYRQSLGQGLEFLIYFQGNSAPDKSGLPSDRFSAERTGGSVSTLTIQRTQQEDSAVYLCASSSDRGIYNEQFFGPGTRLTVL.

This chain connects TRBV4-2 to TRBJ1-2; 7 nucleotides align to TRBD1. V gave up 0 bases and J gave up 1 base; unmatched junction bases: 11. The length of the CDR3 is 18 residues. CDR1 LGHNA and CDR2 YNFKEQ come from the germline V gene. DNA of the CDR3: TGTGCCAGCAGCCAAGATCGCCCCCCAGGGGGGTATAACTATGGCTACACCTTC. Residues: CASSQDRPPGGYNYGYTF.

This chain connects TRBV7-8 to TRBJ2-2; D may match TRBD1 or TRBD2 (6 bases each). With 5 bases removed from V and 3 bases from J, the gap between germline ends came to 16 bases. CDR1 is SGHVS and CDR2 is FQNEAQ in the germline V gene. The CDR3 spans 16 residues. The CDR3 DNA sequence: TGTGCCAGCAGCCTAGGGGGGTGGGGGGACACCGGGGAGCTGTTTTTT. This encodes CASSLGGWGDTGELFF.

This clone has just a few counts. CDR3 bases: TGTGCCAGCAGCTTATCAGGTTCGGTCACTGAAGCTTTCTTT. Its protein product is CASSLSGSVTEAFF. This chain joins TRBV11-3 and TRBJ1-1; D is unresolved. The CDR3 loop spans 14 amino acids. CDR1 and CDR2 (germline): SGHNT, YENEEA. V was pared by 2 bases and J by 4 bases, with 11 bases between.